The sequence of this TCR beta chain was determined in a study of CD8 T cells in ankylosing spondylitis. Study observations and caveats: As for the disease-linked clones, they showed a CD8+ phenotype and occurred at relatively low frequencies in peripheral blood. Significantly higher representation of disease-linked clones was reported for matched ankylosing spondylitis synovial fluid. Earlier work had already found some motif variants in reactive arthritis synovial fluid and blood.

One entry per CDR3 protein, called by TCRdb with MiXCR from the 5' RACE reads. This table has just under 350,000 distinct CDR3 sequences, 14% to 15% appearing once. A remark on this clonotype: What it binds is not known.

Trimming pared 0 bases from V and 3 bases from J, leaving 16 bases between. CDR1 is SGHKS and CDR2 is YYEKEE in the germline V gene (reference sequence). The CDR3 sequence is 16 residues long. The source of this sequence is a male donor with ankylosing spondylitis or in good health (not recorded which). The chain joins TRBV5-5 to TRBJ2-7; D possibly corresponds to TRBD1 (5 bases). The sequenced sample consisted of blood, either unsorted or a sorted T cell fraction (not recorded which). The CDR3 region is CASSLAPGMGHYEQYF. As DNA, the CDR3 is TGTGCCAGCAGCTTGGCTCCGGGTATGGGGCACTACGAGCAGTACTTC. The variable domain in full, with the rest retrieved from reference TRBV5-5 and TRBJ2-7, is DAGVTQSPTHLIKTRGQQVTLRCSPISGHKSVSWYQQVLGQGPQFIFQYYEKEERGRGNFPDRFSARQFPNYSSELNVNALLLGDSALYLCASSLAPGMGHYEQYFGPGTRLTVT.